This TCR beta chain came from a study of blood T cell repertoires in COVID-19. In the study overall: The origin of the acute and convalescent COVID-19 samples was the United States, Italy and Spain. In each case, the material was cDNA or gDNA derived from T cells, B-cell-depleted T cells, or PBMCs.

In the authors' workflow: Reference gene primers were amplified, and this amplification served to estimate nucleated cell counts. Using immunoSEQ multiplex PCR, the repertoire was profiled, and TCRdb retains in-frame clones only, with some absent. That table furnishes V, J and clone size, whereas the DNA furnished D and trimming. Of about 240,000 clones in the sample, 82% are singletons; the top ten hold 3.4%. The CDR3 has 13 amino acids. The V gene's germline CDR1 is MNHEY and CDR2 SVGAGI. V was clipped by 0 bases and J by 5 bases, with 8 bases between them. The source is a woman under 30 with acute or convalescent COVID-19. Material for sequencing was peripheral blood. The chain carries TRBV6-5 and TRBJ2-7; D is perhaps TRBD2 (6 bases). CDR3 nucleotides: TGTGCCAGCAGTTACTCAGGGGAGGACGAGCAGTACTTC. This translates into CASSYSGEDEQYF.